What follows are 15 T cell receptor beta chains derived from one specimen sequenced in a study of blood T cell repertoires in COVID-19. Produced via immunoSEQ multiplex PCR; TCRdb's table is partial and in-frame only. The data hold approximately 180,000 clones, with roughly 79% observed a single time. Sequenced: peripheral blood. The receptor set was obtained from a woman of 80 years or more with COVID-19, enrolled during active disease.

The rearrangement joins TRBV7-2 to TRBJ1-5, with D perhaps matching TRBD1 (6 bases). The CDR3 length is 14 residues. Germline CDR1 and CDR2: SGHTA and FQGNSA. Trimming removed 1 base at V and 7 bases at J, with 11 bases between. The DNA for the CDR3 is TGTGCCAGCAGCTTAGGAGGCAGGGGCCAGCCCCAGCATTTT. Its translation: CASSLGGRGQPQHF.

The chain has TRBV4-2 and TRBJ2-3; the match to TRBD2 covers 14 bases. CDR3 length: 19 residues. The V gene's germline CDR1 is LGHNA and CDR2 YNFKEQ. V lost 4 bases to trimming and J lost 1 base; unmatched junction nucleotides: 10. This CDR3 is CASSLSTSGGASGTDTQYF. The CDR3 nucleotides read TGTGCCAGCAGCCTTTCGACTAGCGGGGGGGCCAGTGGCACAGATACGCAGTATTTT.

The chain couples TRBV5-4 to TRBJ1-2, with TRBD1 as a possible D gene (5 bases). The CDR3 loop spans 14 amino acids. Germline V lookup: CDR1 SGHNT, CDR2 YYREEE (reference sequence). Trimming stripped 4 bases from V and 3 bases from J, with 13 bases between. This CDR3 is CASSPTDSHYGYTF. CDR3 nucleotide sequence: TGTGCCAGCAGCCCCACTGACAGCCACTATGGCTACACCTTC.

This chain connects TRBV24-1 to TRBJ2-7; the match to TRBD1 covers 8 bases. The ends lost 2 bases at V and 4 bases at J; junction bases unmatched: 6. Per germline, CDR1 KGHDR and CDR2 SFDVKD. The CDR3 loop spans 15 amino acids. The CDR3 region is CATSDSRTGSYEQYF. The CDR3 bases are TGTGCCACCAGTGATTCCCGGACAGGGTCATACGAGCAGTACTTC.

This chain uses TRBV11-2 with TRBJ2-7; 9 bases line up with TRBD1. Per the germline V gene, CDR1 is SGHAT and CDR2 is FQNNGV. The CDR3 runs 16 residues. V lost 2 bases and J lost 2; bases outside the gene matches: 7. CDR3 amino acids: CASSLIPGQGTYEQYF. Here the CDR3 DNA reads TGTGCCAGCAGCTTAATCCCGGGACAGGGTACCTACGAGCAGTACTTC.

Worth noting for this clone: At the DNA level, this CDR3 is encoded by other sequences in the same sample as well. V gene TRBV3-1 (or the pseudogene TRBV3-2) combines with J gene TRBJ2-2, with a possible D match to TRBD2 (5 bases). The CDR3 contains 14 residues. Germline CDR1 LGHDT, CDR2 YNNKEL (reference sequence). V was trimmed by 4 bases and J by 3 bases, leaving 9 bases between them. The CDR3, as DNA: TGTGCCAGCAGCCCCGGACTTTACACCGGGGAGCTGTTTTTT. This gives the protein CASSPGLYTGELFF.

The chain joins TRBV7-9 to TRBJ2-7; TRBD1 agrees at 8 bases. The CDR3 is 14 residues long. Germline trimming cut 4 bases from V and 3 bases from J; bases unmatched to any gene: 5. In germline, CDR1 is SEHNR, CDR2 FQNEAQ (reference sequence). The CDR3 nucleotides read TGTGCCAGCAGCTCCTGGACAGGGAGCTACGAGCAGTACTTC. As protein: CASSSWTGSYEQYF.

CDR3 region: CASQALSGNTEAFF. As DNA, the CDR3 is TGCGCCAGCCAAGCTTTGTCCGGGAACACTGAAGCTTTCTTT. The chain carries TRBV5-1 and TRBJ1-1; D ambiguous. Germline V gene sequence: CDR1 SGHRS, CDR2 YFSETQ. Trimming cost V 7 bases and J 1 base, with 14 bases left between them. The CDR3 has 14 amino acids.

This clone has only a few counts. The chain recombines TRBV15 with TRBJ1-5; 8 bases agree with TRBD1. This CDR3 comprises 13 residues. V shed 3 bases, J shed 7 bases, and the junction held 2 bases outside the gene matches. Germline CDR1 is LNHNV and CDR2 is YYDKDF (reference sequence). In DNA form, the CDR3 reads TGTGCCACCAGCAGGGACAGGGCGCAGCCCCAGCATTTT. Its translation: CATSRDRAQPQHF.

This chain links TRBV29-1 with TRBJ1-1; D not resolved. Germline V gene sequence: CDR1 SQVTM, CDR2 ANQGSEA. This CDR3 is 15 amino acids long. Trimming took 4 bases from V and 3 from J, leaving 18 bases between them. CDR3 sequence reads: CSVATRMAVDTEAFF. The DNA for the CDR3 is TGCAGCGTTGCCACCCGGATGGCGGTCGACACTGAAGCTTTCTTT.

CDR3 region: CAWAQAGGVYQETQYF. The CDR3 region has the DNA TGTGCTTGGGCTCAGGCCGGGGGGGTGTACCAAGAGACCCAGTACTTC. The rearrangement joins TRBV5-4 to TRBJ2-5, with 8 bases identical to TRBD2. Germline CDR1 and CDR2: SGHNT and YYREEE (reference sequence). There are 16 residues in the CDR3.

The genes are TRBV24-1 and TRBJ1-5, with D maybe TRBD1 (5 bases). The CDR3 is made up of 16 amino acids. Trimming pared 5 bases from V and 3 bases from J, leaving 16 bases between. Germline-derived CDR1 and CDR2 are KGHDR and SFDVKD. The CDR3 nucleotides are TGTGCCACCAGTGGGGGATCGGGAGGGGACAATCAGCCCCAGCATTTT. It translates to CATSGGSGGDNQPQHF.

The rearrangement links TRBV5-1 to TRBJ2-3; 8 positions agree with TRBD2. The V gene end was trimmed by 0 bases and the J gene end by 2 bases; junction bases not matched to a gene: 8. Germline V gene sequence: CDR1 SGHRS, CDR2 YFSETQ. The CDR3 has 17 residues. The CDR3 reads CASSLGGGGTSTDTQYF. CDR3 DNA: TGCGCCAGCAGCTTGGGAGGCGGGGGGACTTCCACAGATACGCAGTATTTT.

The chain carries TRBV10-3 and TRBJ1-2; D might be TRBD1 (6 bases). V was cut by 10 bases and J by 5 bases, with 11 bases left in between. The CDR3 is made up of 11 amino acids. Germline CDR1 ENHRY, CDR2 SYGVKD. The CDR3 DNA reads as TGTGCCACCCAGGACAGTTATGGCTACACCTTC. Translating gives CATQDSYGYTF.

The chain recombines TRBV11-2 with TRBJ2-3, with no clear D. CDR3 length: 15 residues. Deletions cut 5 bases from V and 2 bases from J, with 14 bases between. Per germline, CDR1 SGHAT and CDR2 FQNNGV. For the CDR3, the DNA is TGTGCCAGCAGCCCAGGCCTCGGAATCACAGATACGCAGTATTTT. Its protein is CASSPGLGITDTQYF.